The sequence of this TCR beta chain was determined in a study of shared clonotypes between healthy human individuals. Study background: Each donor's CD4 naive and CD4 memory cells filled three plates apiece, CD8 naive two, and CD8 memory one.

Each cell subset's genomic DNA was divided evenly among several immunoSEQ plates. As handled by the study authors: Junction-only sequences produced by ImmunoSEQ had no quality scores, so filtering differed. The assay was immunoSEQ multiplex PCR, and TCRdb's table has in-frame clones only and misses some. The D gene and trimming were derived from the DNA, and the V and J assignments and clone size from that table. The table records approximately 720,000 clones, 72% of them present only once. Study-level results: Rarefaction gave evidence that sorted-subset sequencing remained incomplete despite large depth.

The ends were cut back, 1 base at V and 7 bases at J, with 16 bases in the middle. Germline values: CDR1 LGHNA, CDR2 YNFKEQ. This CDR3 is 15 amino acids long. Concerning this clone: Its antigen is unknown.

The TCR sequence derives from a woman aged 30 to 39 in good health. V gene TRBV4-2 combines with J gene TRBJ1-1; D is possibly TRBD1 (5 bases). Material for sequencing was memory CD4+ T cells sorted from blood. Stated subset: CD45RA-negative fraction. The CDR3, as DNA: TGTGCCAGCAGCCAAGCCCCGCCCAGGGTTCATGAAGCTTTCTTT. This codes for CASSQAPPRVHEAFF.